These 9 T cell receptor beta chains originate from one sample sequenced in a study of control samples from healthy donors and cancer patients. TCRdb keeps only in-frame clones here, not all; method: immunoSEQ multiplex PCR. The sample contains 150,000 to 200,000 clones, 94% of which appear only once. The material sequenced was blood. These TCRs come from a woman aged 40 to 50 in good health.

V gene TRBV6-2 or TRBV6-3 combines with J gene TRBJ1-2; a possible D gene is TRBD1 (5 bases). Deletions cut 0 bases from V and 3 bases from J, with 14 bases between. The CDR3 sequence is 16 residues long. CDR1 and CDR2 (germline): MNHEY, SVGEGT. The CDR3: CASSYSPGGSDYGYTF. CDR3 DNA sequence: TGTGCCAGCAGTTACTCCCCCGGGGGGTCGGACTATGGCTACACCTTC.

This clone was recorded once. The genes are TRBV27 and TRBJ1-1; no clear D. This CDR3 spans 14 amino acids. Trimming shortened V by 1 base and J by 8 bases, and 14 bases separated the two germline ends. Per germline, CDR1 MNHEY and CDR2 SMNVEV (reference sequence). The CDR3, as DNA: TGTGCCAGCAGTTTATATTCCGGGGATGTCGAAGCTTTCTTT. Its protein is CASSLYSGDVEAFF.

This clone came up once. Additional DNA sequences in this sample encode the identical CDR3. The chain recombines TRBV19 with TRBJ1-1; weak D call: TRBD1 (6 bases). Germline V CDR1 and CDR2: LNHDA, SQIVND (reference sequence). This CDR3 has 13 amino acids. Trimming took 3 bases from V and 5 from J, leaving 10 bases between them. The CDR3 loop reads CASSIQGGTEAFF. CDR3 coding DNA: TGTGCCAGTAGTATCCAAGGGGGAACTGAAGCTTTCTTT.

V and J are TRBV29-1 and TRBJ1-2; no definite D call. The germline V gene has CDR1 SQVTM and CDR2 ANQGSEA. This CDR3 spans 11 amino acids. Trimming left V 8 bases short and J 3 bases short, with 10 bases between. CDR3 protein: CSSGFDYGYTF. In DNA form, the CDR3 reads TGCAGCTCTGGGTTTGACTATGGCTACACCTTC.

This sequence joins TRBV9 and TRBJ1-3; D unresolved. Trimming shortened V by 0 bases and J by 7 bases, and 8 bases separated the two germline ends. The germline V gene has CDR1 SGDLS and CDR2 YYNGEE. There are 13 residues in the CDR3. The CDR3 loop reads CASSVDMENTIYF. The CDR3 nucleotides are TGTGCCAGCAGCGTAGACATGGAGAACACCATATATTTT.

This sequence joins TRBV5-8 and TRBJ1-1; no reliable D call. The CDR3 spans 14 residues. Trimming removed 2 bases from V and 0 bases from J, with 8 bases in between. CDR1 and CDR2 (germline): SGHTS, YDEGEE. The CDR3 nucleotides read TGTGCCAGCAGCTTCGTAACCGTGAACACTGAAGCTTTCTTT. Its translation is CASSFVTVNTEAFF.

The gene calls are TRBV14 and TRBJ2-3; 10 positions agree with TRBD2. CDR1 is SGHDN, CDR2 FVKESK, per germline. Unmatched junction bases numbered 6, after V lost 1 base and J lost 8 bases. The CDR3 is 15 residues long. CDR3 in amino acids: CASSQVLAGIGTQYF. CDR3 nucleotide sequence: TGTGCCAGCAGCCAAGTACTAGCGGGGATAGGTACGCAGTATTTT.

This clone was picked up one time. The junction and the germline gene differ at one end; a read error may be behind it. The V call is TRBV4-3, the J call TRBJ1-1, with a weak D call TRBD1 (5 bases). Germline-derived CDR1 and CDR2 are LGHNA and YSLEER. The CDR3 contains 15 residues. This CDR3 is CASSQDWRSRHHRLF. CDR3 nucleotide sequence: TGCGCCAGCAGCCAAGATTGGAGATCGCGACATCACAGGCTCTTT.

The V gene is TRBV7-9, the J gene TRBJ1-5; D remains ambiguous. The CDR3 covers 15 residues. Germline V gene data show CDR1 as SEHNR and CDR2 as FQNEAQ (reference sequence). The V and J ends lost 5 bases and 4 bases respectively, with 15 bases between them. CDR3 DNA: TGTGCCAGCAGCAAAGACGGACGGGGAAATCAGCCCCAGCATTTT. Its protein is CASSKDGRGNQPQHF.